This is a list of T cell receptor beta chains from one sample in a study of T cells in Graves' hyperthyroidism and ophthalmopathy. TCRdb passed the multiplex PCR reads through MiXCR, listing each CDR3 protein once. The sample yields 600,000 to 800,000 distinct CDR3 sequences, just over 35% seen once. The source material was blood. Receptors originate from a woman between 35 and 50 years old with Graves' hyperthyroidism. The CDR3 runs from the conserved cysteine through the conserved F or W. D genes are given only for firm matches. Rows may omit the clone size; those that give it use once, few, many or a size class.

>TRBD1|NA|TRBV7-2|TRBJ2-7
CASSPIGDRAYEQYF
TGTGCCAGCAGCCCGATCGGGGACAGGGCATACGAGCAGTACTTC
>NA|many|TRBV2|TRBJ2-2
CASSGDTNTGELFF
TGTGCCAGCAGTGGTGACACAAACACCGGGGAGCTGTTTTTT
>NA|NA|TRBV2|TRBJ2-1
CASSGGLDNEQFF
TGTGCCAGCAGTGGAGGGCTAGACAATGAGCAGTTCTTC
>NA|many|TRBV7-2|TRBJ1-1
CASSYRPVGPSPGEAFF
TGTGCCAGCAGCTACCGCCCGGTCGGGCCCTCCCCGGGGGAAGCTTTCTTT
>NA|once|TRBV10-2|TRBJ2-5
CASMKGGNGEAQYF
TGCGCCAGCATGAAGGGGGGCAACGGAGAGGCCCAGTACTTC
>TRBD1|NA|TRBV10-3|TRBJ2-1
CAIANRDRGSEQFF
TGTGCCATCGCCAACCGGGACAGGGGTAGTGAGCAGTTCTTC
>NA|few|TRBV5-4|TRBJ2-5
CASSFMGEETQYF
TGTGCCAGCAGCTTCATGGGAGAAGAGACCCAGTACTTC
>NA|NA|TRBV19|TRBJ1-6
CASRTRDTPVSHF
TGTGCCAGTAGGACCAGGGACACACCAGTGAGCCACTTT
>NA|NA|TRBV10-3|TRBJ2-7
CASRDGLFYEQYF
TGTGCCAGCAGGGACGGATTATTCTACGAGCAGTACTTC
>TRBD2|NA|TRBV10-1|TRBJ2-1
CASRTSGVNEQFF
TGCGCCAGCAGGACTAGCGGGGTGAATGAGCAGTTCTTC
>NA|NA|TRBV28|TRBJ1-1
CASSPADRLHAFF
TGTGCCAGCAGTCCCGCCGACCGGTTGCACGCTTTCTTT
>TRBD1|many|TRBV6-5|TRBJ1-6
CASSYADRGGSPLHF
TGTGCCAGCAGTTACGCGGACAGGGGAGGGTCACCCCTCCACTTT
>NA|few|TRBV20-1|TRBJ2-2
CSARDPTSSSGELFF
TGCAGTGCTAGAGATCCTACTAGCTCGTCCGGGGAGCTGTTTTTT
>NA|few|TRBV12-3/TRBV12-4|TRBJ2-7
CASSEGQSRAYEQYF
TGTGCCAGCAGTGAAGGACAGTCACGGGCCTACGAGCAGTACTTC
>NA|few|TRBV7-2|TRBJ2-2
CASSLGSLGQANTGELFF
TGTGCCAGCAGCCTCGGCTCTCTGGGCCAAGCGAACACCGGGGAGCTGTTTTTT
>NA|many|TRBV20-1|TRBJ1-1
CSAVWMNTEAFF
TGCAGTGCTGTTTGGATGAACACTGAAGCTTTCTTT
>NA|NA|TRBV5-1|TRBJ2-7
CASSWRGPSYEQYF
TGCGCCAGCAGCTGGCGGGGGCCTTCCTACGAGCAGTACTTC
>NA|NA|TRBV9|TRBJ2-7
CASRGGEGYEQYF
TGTGCCAGCAGGGGGGGCGAGGGCTACGAGCAGTACTTC
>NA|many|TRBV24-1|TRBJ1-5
CATSNGGSSNQPQHF
TGTGCCACCAGTAATGGTGGGAGTAGCAATCAGCCCCAGCATTTT
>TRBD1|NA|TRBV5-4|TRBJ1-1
CASSWGQLTEAFF
TGTGCCAGCAGCTGGGGACAGCTCACTGAAGCTTTCTTT
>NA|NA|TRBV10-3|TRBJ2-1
CAISVEGTSYNEQFF
TGTGCCATCAGTGTCGAGGGGACCTCCTACAATGAGCAGTTCTTC
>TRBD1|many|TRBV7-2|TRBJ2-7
CASSRATGLKGYEQYF
TGTGCCAGCAGCCGGGCGACAGGGTTAAAGGGCTACGAGCAGTACTTC
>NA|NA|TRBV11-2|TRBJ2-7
CASSYSLSGPSSSYEQYF
TGTGCCAGCAGTTACTCGTTGTCCGGACCCTCTAGCTCCTACGAGCAGTACTTC
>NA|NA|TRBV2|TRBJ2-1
CASSDHTGSNEQFF
TGTGCCAGCAGTGATCATACAGGAAGCAATGAGCAGTTCTTC
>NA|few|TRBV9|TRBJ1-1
CASSSAGEGTEAFF
TGTGCCAGCAGCTCAGCCGGGGAGGGGACAGAAGCTTTCTTT
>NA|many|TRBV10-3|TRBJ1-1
CAISGRTGTVNTEAFF
TGTGCCATCAGTGGAAGAACCGGGACGGTGAACACTGAAGCTTTCTTT
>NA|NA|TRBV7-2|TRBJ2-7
CASSDGTVGYEQYF
TGTGCCAGCAGCGACGGGACGGTCGGCTACGAGCAGTACTTC
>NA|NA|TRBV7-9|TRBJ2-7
CASSSGDKGRTFEQYF
TGTGCCAGCAGCTCTGGAGACAAAGGTCGCACCTTCGAGCAGTACTTC
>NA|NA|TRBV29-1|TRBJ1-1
CSLVSSNTEAFF
TGCAGCTTAGTAAGCAGTAACACTGAAGCTTTCTTT
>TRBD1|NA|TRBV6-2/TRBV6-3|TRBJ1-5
CASSNQGAGNQPQHF
TGTGCCAGCAGCAATCAGGGGGCGGGCAATCAGCCCCAGCATTTT
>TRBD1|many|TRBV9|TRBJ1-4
CASSTRTGINEKLFF
TGTGCCAGCAGCACGAGGACAGGGATTAATGAAAAACTGTTTTTT
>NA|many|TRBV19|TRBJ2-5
CASRDQRRGETQYF
TGTGCCAGTAGGGACCAGCGGAGGGGCGAGACCCAGTACTTC
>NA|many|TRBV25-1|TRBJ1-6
CASSYREGSSPLHF
TGTGCCAGCAGTTATAGAGAGGGTAGTTCACCCCTCCACTTT
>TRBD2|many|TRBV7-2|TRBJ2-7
CASSLFLAGASEQYF
TGTGCCAGCAGCTTATTTCTAGCGGGAGCGTCCGAGCAGTACTTC
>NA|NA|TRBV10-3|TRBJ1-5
CAISESGGSYQPQHF
TGTGCCATCAGTGAGTCAGGGGGAAGTTATCAGCCCCAGCATTTT
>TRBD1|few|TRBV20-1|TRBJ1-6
CSAKGTGDSPLHF
TGCAGTGCTAAAGGGACAGGGGATTCACCCCTCCACTTT
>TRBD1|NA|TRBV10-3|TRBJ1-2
CASSLYYRGSNYGYTF
TGTGCCAGCAGTTTATACTACAGGGGTTCCAACTATGGCTACACCTTC
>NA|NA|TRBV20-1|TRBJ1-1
CSASIRLSHTEAFF
TGCAGTGCTAGTATCAGGCTCAGTCACACTGAAGCTTTCTTT
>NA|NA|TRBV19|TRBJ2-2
CASSILLRTGAGELFF
TGTGCCAGTAGTATCTTACTACGAACGGGGGCCGGGGAGCTGTTTTTT
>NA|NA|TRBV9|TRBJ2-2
CASSVVLLDTGELFF
TGTGCCAGCAGCGTAGTACTCTTGGACACCGGGGAGCTGTTTTTT
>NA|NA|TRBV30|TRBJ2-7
CAWSVHGASYEQYF
TGTGCCTGGAGTGTACACGGTGCCTCCTACGAGCAGTACTTC
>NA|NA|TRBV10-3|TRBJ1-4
CAISESAGIREKLFF
TGTGCCATCAGTGAGTCGGCGGGAATAAGGGAAAAACTGTTTTTT
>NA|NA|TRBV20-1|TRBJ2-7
CSARGVRPSYEQYF
TGCAGTGCTAGAGGAGTCAGACCTTCCTACGAGCAGTACTTC
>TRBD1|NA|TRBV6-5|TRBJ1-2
CASSYSGGAFGYTF
TGTGCCAGCAGTTATTCAGGGGGCGCTTTTGGCTACACCTTC
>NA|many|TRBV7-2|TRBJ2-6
CASSVGVKGANVLTF
TGTGCCAGCAGCGTCGGGGTGAAGGGGGCCAACGTCCTGACTTTC
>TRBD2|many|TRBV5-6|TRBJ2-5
CASSSPGTSGQETQYF
TGTGCCAGCAGCTCCCCGGGGACTAGCGGACAAGAGACCCAGTACTTC
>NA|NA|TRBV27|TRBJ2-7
CASSFLGRSGYEQYF
TGTGCCAGCAGTTTCTTGGGACGGTCAGGCTACGAGCAGTACTTC
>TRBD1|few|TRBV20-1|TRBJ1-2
CSARDQGDNNYGYTF
TGCAGTGCTAGAGATCAGGGGGACAACAACTATGGCTACACCTTC
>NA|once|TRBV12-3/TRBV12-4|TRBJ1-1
CASMGTEAFF
TGTGCCAGCATGGGGACTGAAGCTTTCTTT
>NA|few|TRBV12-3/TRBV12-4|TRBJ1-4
CASRPGRINEKLFF
TGTGCCAGCAGGCCGGGACGGATTAATGAAAAACTGTTTTTT
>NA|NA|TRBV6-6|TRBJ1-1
CASSLGIRKLAFF
TGTGCCAGCAGTTTGGGAATCAGGAAGTTAGCTTTCTTT
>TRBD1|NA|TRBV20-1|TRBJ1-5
CSARTGNNQPQHF
TGCAGTGCCCGGACAGGGAATAATCAGCCCCAGCATTTT
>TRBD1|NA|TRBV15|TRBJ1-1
CATSKGQDPNTEAFF
TGTGCCACCAGCAAAGGACAGGACCCGAACACTGAAGCTTTCTTT
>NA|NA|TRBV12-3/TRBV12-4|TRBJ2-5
CASRSDRAGGQPQYF
TGTGCCAGCAGATCGGACAGGGCGGGGGGGCAGCCCCAGTACTTC
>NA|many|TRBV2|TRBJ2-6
CASRVGANVLTF
TGTGCCAGCAGGGTCGGGGCCAACGTCCTGACTTTC
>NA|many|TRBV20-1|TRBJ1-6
CSAVGPSSSYNSPLHF
TGCAGTGCCGTCGGACCCTCGAGCTCCTATAATTCACCCCTCCACTTT
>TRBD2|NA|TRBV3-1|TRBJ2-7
CASSHQAGGYEQYF
TGTGCCAGCAGCCATCAAGCGGGAGGTTACGAGCAGTACTTC
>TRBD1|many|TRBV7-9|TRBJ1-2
CASSGQGGGYTF
TGTGCCAGCAGCGGACAGGGGGGTGGCTACACCTTC